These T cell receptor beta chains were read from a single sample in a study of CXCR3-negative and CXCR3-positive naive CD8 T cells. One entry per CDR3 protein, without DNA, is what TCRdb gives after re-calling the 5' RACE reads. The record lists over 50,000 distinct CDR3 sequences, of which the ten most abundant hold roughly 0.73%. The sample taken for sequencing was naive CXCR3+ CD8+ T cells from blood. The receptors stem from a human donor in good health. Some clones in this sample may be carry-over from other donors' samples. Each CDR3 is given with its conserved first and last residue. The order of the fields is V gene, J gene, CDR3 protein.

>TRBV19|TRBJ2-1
CASSPRERGIYNEQFF
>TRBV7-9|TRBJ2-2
CASSFRDRSTGELFF
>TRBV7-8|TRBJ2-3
CASSLRATDRQYF
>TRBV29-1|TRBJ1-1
CSVAVKGTGEAFF
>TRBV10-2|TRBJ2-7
CASSDMGSEQYF
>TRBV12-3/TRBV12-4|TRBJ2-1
CASSSGTGVNEQFF
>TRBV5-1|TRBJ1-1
CASSLGDGLFTEAFF
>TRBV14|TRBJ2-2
CASSQDEAQGTGELFF
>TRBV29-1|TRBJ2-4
CSVEAQGNAKNIQYF
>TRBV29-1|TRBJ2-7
CSVGGGNEQYF
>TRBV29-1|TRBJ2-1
CSVYTGTGNNEQFF
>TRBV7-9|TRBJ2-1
CASSPTPGLAGALTTSYNEQFF